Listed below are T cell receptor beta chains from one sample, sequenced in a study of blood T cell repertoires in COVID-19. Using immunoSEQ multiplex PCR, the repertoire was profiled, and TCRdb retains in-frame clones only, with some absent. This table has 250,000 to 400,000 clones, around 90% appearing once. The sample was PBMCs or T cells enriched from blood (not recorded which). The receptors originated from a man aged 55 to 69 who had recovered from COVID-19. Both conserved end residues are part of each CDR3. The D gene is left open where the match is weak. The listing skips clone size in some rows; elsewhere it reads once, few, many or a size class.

CDR3: CASSFDRGLGGYTF; DNA: TGTGCCAGCAGTTTCGACAGGGGCCTAGGGGGCTACACCTTC; size: NA; V: TRBV6-5; J: TRBJ1-2; D: TRBD1
CDR3: CASSLVGSDSNQPQHF; DNA: TGTGCCAGCAGCTTAGTTGGCAGTGATAGCAATCAGCCCCAGCATTTT; size: NA; V: TRBV7-9; J: TRBJ1-5; D: NA
CDR3: CSVEWSIGQAGPITF; DNA: TGCAGCGTTGAATGGAGTATAGGACAGGCGGGCCCTATCACCTTC; size: NA; V: TRBV29-1; J: TRBJ1-2; D: TRBD1
CDR3: CASSATGENTEAFF; DNA: TGTGCCAGCTCAGCTACAGGAGAGAACACTGAAGCTTTCTTT; size: NA; V: TRBV18; J: TRBJ1-1; D: NA
CDR3: CASSVKAGETQYF; DNA: TGTGCCAGCAGCGTGAAGGCCGGGGAGACCCAGTACTTC; size: NA; V: TRBV9; J: TRBJ2-5; D: NA
CDR3: CASSLARLNNEQFF; DNA: TGTGCCAGCAGTTTAGCCCGACTAAACAATGAGCAGTTCTTC; size: once; V: TRBV27; J: TRBJ2-1; D: NA
CDR3: CASSAPTSGSYNEQFF; DNA: TGTGCCAGCAGTGCCCCGACTAGCGGCTCCTACAATGAGCAGTTCTTC; size: once; V: TRBV25-1; J: TRBJ2-1; D: TRBD2
CDR3: CAIGTVANTGELFF; DNA: TGTGCCATTGGGACAGTCGCGAACACCGGGGAGCTGTTTTTT; size: NA; V: TRBV10-3; J: TRBJ2-2; D: TRBD1
CDR3: CASSRGRGLEPLHF; DNA: TGTGCCAGCAGCCGAGGGCGGGGGCTGGAACCCCTCCACTTT; size: NA; V: TRBV2; J: TRBJ1-6; D: NA
CDR3: CASSLASEVYEQFF; DNA: TGCGCCAGCAGCTTGGCCTCCGAGGTCTACGAGCAGTTCTTC; size: once; V: TRBV5-1; J: TRBJ2-1; D: NA
CDR3: CASSSRLASSTDTQYF; DNA: TGTGCCAGCAGCTCGCGACTAGCGTCTAGCACAGATACGCAGTATTTT; size: NA; V: TRBV5-4; J: TRBJ2-3; D: TRBD2
CDR3: CASSISGRALVGFF; DNA: TGTGCCAGCAGTATTTCCGGGAGGGCCCTCGTAGGGTTCTTC; size: NA; V: TRBV2; J: TRBJ2-1; D: TRBD2
CDR3: CASSRSGTGGYNEQFF; DNA: TGTGCCAGCAGCCGTTCCGGGACAGGGGGATACAATGAGCAGTTCTTC; size: once; V: TRBV5-4; J: TRBJ2-1; D: TRBD1
CDR3: CASSLRGSSYNEQFF; DNA: TGTGCCAGCAGTCTCCGCGGAAGCTCCTACAATGAGCAGTTCTTC; size: NA; V: TRBV6-5; J: TRBJ2-1; D: NA
CDR3: CASSSSGTGAAGNTIYF; DNA: TGTGCCAGCAGCTCCAGTGGGACAGGGGCAGCTGGAAACACCATATATTTT; size: NA; V: TRBV9; J: TRBJ1-3; D: TRBD1
CDR3: CATSGTGRPYYEQYF; DNA: TGTGCCACCAGTGGGACAGGGCGCCCCTATTACGAGCAGTACTTC; size: NA; V: TRBV24-1; J: TRBJ2-7; D: TRBD1